Listed below are T cell receptor beta chains from one sample, sequenced in a study of kidney transplant recipient with SARS-CoV-2 infection. TCRdb re-analysed the reads in MiXCR, keeping a single row per CDR3 protein. The sample consists of about 250,000 distinct CDR3 sequences, about 28% of them appearing once. The source material was a blood sample, sampled at baseline and on day 111 from a kidney transplant recipient. Receptors originate from a male patient in his 30s who had COVID-19 and was a kidney transplant recipient. Some of the T cells might come from the graft donor. CDR3s include the opening cysteine and the closing phenylalanine or tryptophan. Each record gives: CDR3 DNA, CDR3 protein, D gene, V gene, J gene, clone size. D genes are given only for firm matches. Clone size, where shown, is once, few, many, or a class for clones that have expanded.

TGTGCCAGCAGCCGGAATCGGGGACAGAACTATGGCTACACCTTC	CASSRNRGQNYGYTF	TRBD1	TRBV5-5	TRBJ1-2	many
TGTGCCAGTAGTAGTGGACAGACAAATCGAAAGACCTATGGCTACACCTTC	CASSSGQTNRKTYGYTF	NA	TRBV19	TRBJ1-2	many
TGTGCCAGCAGCTCCGGGACTAGCACAGATACGCAGTATTTT	CASSSGTSTDTQYF	NA	TRBV4-2	TRBJ2-3	many
TGTGCCAGCAGTTGCCCTTTAGCTACAGTCATGCAAGATACGCAGTATTTT	CASSCPLATVMQDTQYF	NA	TRBV21-1	TRBJ2-3	many
TGTGCCAGTAGTCCCGGGACAGGGTCTATCGAGGCCAACGTCCTGACTTTC	CASSPGTGSIEANVLTF	TRBD1	TRBV19	TRBJ2-6	many
TGCGCCAGCAGCAGTTGCCCTCCCATTCCAGGCTTGACCGGGGAGCTGTTTTTT	CASSSCPPIPGLTGELFF	NA	TRBV3-1	TRBJ2-2	NA
TGTGCCAGCTCACCCGGACAGGGTTCGACAGATACGCAGTATTTT	CASSPGQGSTDTQYF	TRBD1	TRBV18	TRBJ2-3	many
TGTGCCAGCAGCGCCCGGACAGATTTGAACACTGAAGCTTTCTTT	CASSARTDLNTEAFF	NA	TRBV7-9	TRBJ1-1	NA
TGTGCCAGCAGTTTACGAGGACAGGGCAGGATGAACACTGAAGCTTTCTTT	CASSLRGQGRMNTEAFF	TRBD1	TRBV28	TRBJ1-1	few
TGTGCAAGTCGCCACCTTGTGACTCCACGAAAGACCTATGGCTACACCTTC	CASRHLVTPRKTYGYTF	NA	TRBV12-2	TRBJ1-2	many
TGTGCCAGCAGCTTAGCTGTGACTAGCGGGAGGTCCCGATCGCTCAATGAGCAGTTCTTC	CASSLAVTSGRSRSLNEQFF	TRBD2	TRBV7-2	TRBJ2-1	many
TGCGCCAGCAGTCCTGATTCAAGATCGCGAAGGACCTATGGCTACACCTTC	CASSPDSRSRRTYGYTF	NA	TRBV10-1	TRBJ1-2	NA
TGTGCCACAACGGTTGCCGGGAACACTGAAGCTTTCTTT	CATTVAGNTEAFF	NA	TRBV5-4	TRBJ1-1	many
TGTGCCAGCAGTCAAACAGACTCTATGCGAAAGACCTATGGCTACACCTTC	CASSQTDSMRKTYGYTF	NA	TRBV6-5	TRBJ1-2	many
TGTGCCAGCAGCCCGGGTTCTGAATCTCGAAAGACCTATGGCTACACCTTC	CASSPGSESRKTYGYTF	NA	TRBV7-6	TRBJ1-2	NA
TGTGCCAGCAGCCGTTACATTCACGAGGGAAAGACCTATGGCTACACCTTC	CASSRYIHEGKTYGYTF	NA	TRBV7-1	TRBJ1-2	many
TGTGCCAGTAGTTTTTGTAAGACAAATCGAAAGACCTATGGCTACACCTTC	CASSFCKTNRKTYGYTF	NA	TRBV19	TRBJ1-2	many
TGTGCCAGCAGTGGGGGGGCGTTACAAGAGACCCAGTACTTC	CASSGGALQETQYF	NA	TRBV2	TRBJ2-5	many
TGTGCCGGCAGCCAAGCGGGGGGGTCCTACAATGAGCAGTTCTTC	CAGSQAGGSYNEQFF	NA	TRBV3-2	TRBJ2-1	NA
TGTGCCAGCAGCCCCTCGTCAGTTGTGGGGGGCTACACTGAAGCTTTCTTT	CASSPSSVVGGYTEAFF	NA	TRBV11-3	TRBJ1-1	many
TGCAGCGTTGATGGGGAGTCTGGGGCCAACGTCCTGACTTTC	CSVDGESGANVLTF	NA	TRBV29-1	TRBJ2-6	many
TGTGCCAGCAGTTTCCGCAGACAGACGGGGGAGCAGTACTTC	CASSFRRQTGEQYF	NA	TRBV12-3/TRBV12-4	TRBJ2-7	many
TGTGCCAGCAGTTCTGGCTTCGTCGGGGCCCTAGGCGAAAAACTGTTTTTT	CASSSGFVGALGEKLFF	NA	TRBV12-3/TRBV12-4	TRBJ1-4	many
TGTGCCAGCAGCTCCTCAGTGGGGCCCTACGAGCAGTACTTC	CASSSSVGPYEQYF	NA	TRBV28	TRBJ2-7	many
TGTGCCAGCAGTTCCGACAATCAGCCCCAGCATTTT	CASSSDNQPQHF	NA	TRBV28	TRBJ1-5	many